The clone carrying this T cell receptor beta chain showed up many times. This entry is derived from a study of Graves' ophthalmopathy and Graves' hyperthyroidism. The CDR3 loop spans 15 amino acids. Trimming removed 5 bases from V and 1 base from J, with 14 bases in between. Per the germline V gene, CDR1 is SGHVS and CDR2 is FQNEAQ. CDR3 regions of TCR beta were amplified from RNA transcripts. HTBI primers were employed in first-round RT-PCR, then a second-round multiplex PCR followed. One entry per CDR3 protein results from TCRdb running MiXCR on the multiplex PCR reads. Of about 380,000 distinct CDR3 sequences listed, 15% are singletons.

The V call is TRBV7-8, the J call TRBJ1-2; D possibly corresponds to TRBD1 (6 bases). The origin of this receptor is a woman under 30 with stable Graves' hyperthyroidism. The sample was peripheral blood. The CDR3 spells CASSKGGLLNYGYTF. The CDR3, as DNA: TGTGCCAGCAGCAAAGGGGGGCTCCTTAACTATGGCTACACCTTC.